This section outlines one T cell receptor beta chain sequence together with its context. The antigen is unknown. Germline lookup yields CDR1 MNHEY and CDR2 SVGAGI. This CDR3 is built from 17 residues. TCRdb reanalyzed the 5' RACE reads, giving one entry per CDR3 protein sequence and no DNA. The table lists around 230,000 distinct CDR3 sequences. Without any T cell sorting, total RNA was isolated from whole blood. These data belong to a study of monozygotic twins with inflammatory bowel disease. Study-wide findings and caveats: Especially with disease activity, IBD patients shared fewer clonotypes with others than healthy twins did. The analysis failed to separate different T cell subtypes. Nothing supported a single strong signal or clonotype that was associated with IBD.

J is TRBJ1-1 and V is TRBV6-5; TCRdb's D gene call, TRBD1, goes unchecked for lack of DNA. The source is a human donor with ulcerative colitis or Crohn's disease, or a healthy co-twin of an affected twin (not recorded which). Sequenced sample: blood. CDR3 residues: CASSYRTFGTENTEAFF.